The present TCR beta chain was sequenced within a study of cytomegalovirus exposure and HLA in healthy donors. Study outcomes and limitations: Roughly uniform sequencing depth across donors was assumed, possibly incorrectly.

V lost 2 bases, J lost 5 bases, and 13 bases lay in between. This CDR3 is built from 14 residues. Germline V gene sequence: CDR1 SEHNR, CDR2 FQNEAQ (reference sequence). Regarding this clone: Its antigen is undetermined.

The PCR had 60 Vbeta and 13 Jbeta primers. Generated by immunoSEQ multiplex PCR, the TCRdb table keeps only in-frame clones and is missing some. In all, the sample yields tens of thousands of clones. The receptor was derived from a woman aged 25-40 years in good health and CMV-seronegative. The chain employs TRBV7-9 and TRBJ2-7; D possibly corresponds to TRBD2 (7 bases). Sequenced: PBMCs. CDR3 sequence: CASSLSQGRDEQYF. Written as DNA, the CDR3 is TGTGCCAGCAGCTTAAGTCAGGGGAGGGACGAGCAGTACTTC.